Following are 32 T cell receptor beta chains from one sample sequenced in a study of breast tumors, draining lymph nodes, adjacent tissues. Samples came from axillary lymph nodes draining the breast cancer. Via MiXCR, TCRdb re-called the multiplex PCR reads, giving one row per CDR3 protein. The sample shows roughly 120,000 distinct CDR3 sequences, roughly 21% of them seen only once. The sample comprised axillary lymph node tissue. These receptors were obtained from a female donor with breast cancer. Some clones in this sample may be carry-over from other donors' samples.

In its sample, this clonotype was seen many times. CDR3: CASSLPGQQETQYF. The CDR3 nucleotides read TGTGCCAGCAGCTTACCGGGACAGCAAGAGACCCAGTACTTC. The gene calls are TRBV7-2 and TRBJ2-5, with TRBD1 identical over 7 bases. The germline V gene has CDR1 SGHTA and CDR2 FQGNSA. There are 14 residues in the CDR3. V was pared by 2 bases and J by 2 bases, with 2 bases of the junction left unmatched.

The genes are TRBV7-2 and TRBJ2-6; D assignment may be TRBD1 or TRBD2 (5 bases each). Germline CDR1 and CDR2: SGHTA and FQGNSA. The CDR3 length is 15 residues. The V and J ends lost 3 bases and 4 bases respectively, with 10 bases between them. For the CDR3, the DNA is TGTGCCAGCAGCTTCTGGGGGTCCGGGGCCAACGTCCTGACTTTC. Protein product: CASSFWGSGANVLTF.

This clonotype has ten or more counts. This chain joins TRBV7-9 and TRBJ2-3; D is possibly TRBD1 or TRBD2 (6 bases each). The CDR3 sequence is 14 residues long. Germline V gene lookup returns CDR1 SEHNR and CDR2 FQNEAQ (reference sequence). The V gene lost 5 bases and the J gene lost 6 bases, with 15 bases spanning the gap. In nucleotides, the CDR3 is TGTGCCAGCAGCCCCCAGGGGAGCGGGGATACGCAGTATTTT. As protein: CASSPQGSGDTQYF.

This clonotype was picked up a small number of times. The germline gene is not matched at one end of the junction; a read error may be the cause. This chain uses TRBV19 with TRBJ2-5; D gene ambiguous. Germline values: CDR1 LNHDA, CDR2 SQIVND (reference sequence). The CDR3 contains 12 residues. The CDR3 loop is CASGIYQEAQYF. The CDR3 coding sequence is TGTGCCAGTGGTATATACCAAGAGGCCCAGTACTTC.

Many counts were recorded for this clonotype. The V call is TRBV20-1, the J call TRBJ2-1; 7 bases match TRBD2. Germline CDR1 is DFQATT and CDR2 is SNEGSKA (reference sequence). The CDR3 covers 12 residues. The junction had 2 bases not matched to a gene; V was cut back by 3 bases and J by 6 bases. In nucleotides, the CDR3 is TGCAGTGCTAGTAGCGGGCTCAATGAGCAGTTCTTC. Translation: CSASSGLNEQFF.

In its sample, this clonotype was seen many times. This sequence joins TRBV7-2 and TRBJ2-1, with TRBD2 matching 14 bases. The CDR3 is 17 residues long. CDR1 SGHTA and CDR2 FQGNSA come from the germline V gene. V lost 5 bases to trimming and J lost 9 bases; unmatched junction nucleotides: 12. DNA for the CDR3: TGTGCCAGCAGCAAAACGGGACTAGCGGGAGTTATTGGTGAGCAGTTCTTC. This codes for CASSKTGLAGVIGEQFF.

This clonotype is a singleton in its sample. A read error may explain this, as a much larger clone is one base away. The V and J genes are TRBV18 and TRBJ2-7; possibly TRBD1 for D (6 bases). CDR1 KGHSH and CDR2 LQKENI come from the germline V gene. V lost 8 bases and J 2 bases, leaving 16 bases between the germline ends. The CDR3 sequence is 14 residues long. The CDR3 spells CASRRTDSPYEQYF. Here the CDR3 DNA reads TGTGCCAGCCGGCGGACAGACAGCCCCTACGAGCAGTACTTC.

About this clonotype itself: A junction end diverges from the germline sequence, so it may reflect a read error. The chain combines TRBV30 with TRBJ2-1, with 8 bases aligning to TRBD2. The V gene's germline CDR1 is GTSNPN and CDR2 SVGIG (reference sequence). The CDR3 has 15 amino acids. CDR3 residues: CAWSGSGRVYSEQFF. DNA of the CDR3: TGTGCCTGGAGTGGATCCGGGAGGGTATACAGTGAGCAGTTCTTC. Variable domain in full (rest from reference TRBV30 and TRBJ2-1): SQTIHQWPATLVQPVGSPLSLECTVEGTSNPNLYWYRQAAGRGLQLLFYSVGIGQISSEVPQNLSASRPQDRQFILSSKKLLLSDSGFYLCAWSGSGRVYSEQFFGPGTRLTVL.

This clonotype was observed many times. The rearrangement links TRBV3-1 to TRBJ2-7, with D possibly being TRBD2 (5 bases). There are 15 residues in the CDR3. The germline V gene encodes CDR1 LGHDT and CDR2 YNNKEL (reference sequence). V was shortened by 4 bases and J by 1 base, with 14 bases between the two germline ends. Here the CDR3 reads CASSPRPSGSYEQYF. CDR3 sequence (DNA): TGTGCCAGCAGCCCCAGACCCAGCGGATCCTACGAGCAGTACTTC.

The sample holds a few counts of this clonotype. This may come from a read error, since a much larger clone is one base off. V is TRBV20-1 and J is TRBJ2-3; 11 nucleotides align to TRBD2. Germline CDR1 and CDR2: DFQATT and SNEGSKA (reference sequence). CDR3 size: 16 residues. The CDR3 region is CSARGGIAGGADTQCF. The CDR3 region has the DNA TGCAGTGCTAGAGGAGGCATAGCGGGAGGGGCAGATACGCAGTGTTTT.

The sample holds many counts of this clonotype. This sequence joins TRBV6-6 and TRBJ2-2; TRBD1 agrees at 9 bases. This CDR3 has 13 residues. V dropped 11 bases and J dropped 2; count of bases not matched to a gene: 3. Germline V gene data show CDR1 as MNHNY and CDR2 as SVGAGI (reference sequence). CDR3 in DNA: TGTGCCGGGACAGGGTTTAACACCGGGGAGCTGTTTTTT. Protein sequence: CAGTGFNTGELFF.

The chain couples TRBV6-6 to TRBJ2-4, with 8 bases identical to TRBD1. The CDR3 is 15 amino acids. Germline V gene lookup returns CDR1 MNHNY and CDR2 SVGAGI (reference sequence). J was trimmed by 0 bases and V by 5 bases; bases with no gene match: 3. CDR3 region: CASSPGQEAKNIQYF. CDR3 DNA: TGTGCCAGCAGTCCGGGACAGGAAGCCAAAAACATTCAGTACTTC.

There are many counts of this clonotype. The rearrangement uses TRBV6-5 and TRBJ2-7; D call uncertain. The CDR3 contains 14 residues. V was cut by 6 bases and J by 0 bases, with 12 bases left in between. CDR1 and CDR2 (germline): MNHEY, SVGAGI. This CDR3 is CASRKDRSSYEQYF. The CDR3 nucleotides read TGTGCCAGCAGGAAAGACCGAAGCTCCTACGAGCAGTACTTC.

The table lists this clonotype with many counts. The chain carries TRBV20-1 and TRBJ1-2, with 8 bases identical to TRBD1. The CDR3 runs to 13 residues. J gave up 8 bases and V 3 bases, and 8 bases lay outside the gene matches. CDR1 and CDR2 from the germline V gene are DFQATT and SNEGSKA (reference sequence). The DNA of the CDR3 is TGCAGTGCTAGTGTCCAGGGGGCGTTCGGCTACACCTTC. Encoded protein: CSASVQGAFGYTF.

This clonotype was observed many times. The V gene is TRBV24-1, the J gene TRBJ1-2, with a tentative D call TRBD1 (5 bases). Germline loops: CDR1 KGHDR, CDR2 SFDVKD. The CDR3 length is 12 residues. V was cut by 3 bases and J by 4 bases, with 5 bases left in between. In DNA form, the CDR3 reads TGTGCCACCAGTGATGGGGGCTATGGCTACACCTTC. Protein: CATSDGGYGYTF.

At least ten counts were recorded for this clonotype. V is TRBV19 and J is TRBJ1-5; 8 bases map to TRBD1. Looked up from germline, CDR1 is LNHDA and CDR2 is SQIVND (reference sequence). This CDR3 region has 18 residues. V lost 8 bases, J lost 2 bases, and 17 bases stayed unmatched. CDR3 loop: CASGGSPGGFGGNQPQHF. CDR3 sequence (DNA): TGTGCCAGTGGGGGCTCGCCAGGGGGCTTTGGAGGCAATCAGCCCCAGCATTTT.

This clonotype was counted at least ten times. V is TRBV7-9 and J is TRBJ2-1, with D perhaps TRBD1 (6 bases). Trimming removed 3 bases at V and 4 bases at J, with 13 bases between. The CDR3 is 15 residues long. Germline assignment: CDR1 SEHNR and CDR2 FQNEAQ (reference sequence). CDR3 in amino acids: CASSFRQGQYNEQFF. CDR3 DNA: TGTGCCAGCAGCTTTCGGCAGGGACAATACAATGAGCAGTTCTTC. Using reference TRBV7-9 and TRBJ2-1 for the parts outside the CDR3, the full variable domain is DTGVSQNPRHKITKRGQNVTFRCDPISEHNRLYWYRQTLGQGPEFLTYFQNEAQLEKSRLLSDRFSAERPKGSFSTLEIQRTEQGDSAMYLCASSFRQGQYNEQFFGPGTRLTVL.

This clonotype has a count of ten or more. This chain joins TRBV24-1 and TRBJ2-1; D might be TRBD1 (6 bases). V was cut by 10 bases and J by 4 bases, with 16 bases left in between. Germline CDR1 KGHDR, CDR2 SFDVKD. This CDR3 is 14 amino acids long. CDR3 sequence: CATMGAGTYNEQFF. The CDR3 DNA sequence: TGTGCCACGATGGGGGCGGGCACATACAATGAGCAGTTCTTC.

About this clonotype itself: A read error may explain this, as a much larger clone is one base away. The V call is TRBV19, the J call TRBJ2-1; 7 bases agree with TRBD1. Germline CDR1 is LNHDA and CDR2 is SQIVND (reference sequence). This CDR3 has 12 amino acids. This CDR3 reads CATQGDYNGQFF. CDR3 in DNA: TGTGCCACCCAGGGGGATTACAATGGGCAGTTCTTC.

This clonotype was recorded once. This CDR3 fails to terminate in the conserved phenylalanine or tryptophan, so it likely reflects a read error. This rearrangement joins TRBV18 to TRBJ1-3; the D is unclear. The CDR3 totals 14 residues. Per the germline V gene, CDR1 is KGHSH and CDR2 is LQKENI. Trimming removed 3 bases at V and 4 bases at J, with 10 bases between. CDR3: CASSPASLGNTIYS. DNA of the CDR3: TGTGCCAGCTCACCCGCGAGTCTGGGAAACACCATATATTCT.

This clonotype showed up many times. The V and J genes are TRBV20-1 and TRBJ2-2; 12 bases match TRBD2. The CDR3 is made up of 14 amino acids. Germline V gives CDR1 DFQATT, CDR2 SNEGSKA (reference sequence). The junction had 1 base not matched to a gene; V was cut back by 2 bases and J by 6 bases. CDR3 nucleotides: TGCAGTGCTAGATCTAGCGGGAGGGCCGGGGAGCTGTTTTTT. It encodes CSARSSGRAGELFF.

Turning to this clonotype: A read error may be the cause here, since a much bigger clone is one base away. This chain joins TRBV6-1 and TRBJ2-5; D is ambiguous. CDR1 and CDR2 (germline): MNHNS, SASEGT. This CDR3 has 13 amino acids. V gave up 3 bases and J gave up 3 bases, with 8 bases separating them. The CDR3 sequence: CASSEVEKETQYF. CDR3 DNA: TGTGCCAGCAGTGAGGTTGAAAAAGAGACCCAGTACTTC.

V and J are TRBV27 and TRBJ2-5; D assignment may be TRBD1 or TRBD2 (5 bases each). The CDR3 spans 16 residues. Germline CDR1 reads MNHEY; CDR2 reads SMNVEV (reference sequence). Trimming took off 6 bases at V and 1 base at J, with 18 bases between the two ends. The CDR3 DNA reads as TGTGCCAGCAGCCCCCCCCCCGGGGCTGCCCAAGAGACCCAGTACTTC. Amino acids: CASSPPPGAAQETQYF.

This clonotype was counted at least ten times. The chain links TRBV7-9 to TRBJ1-4, with D possibly matching TRBD1 (6 bases). This CDR3 is 18 amino acids long. Trimming removed 5 bases from V and 0 bases from J, with 19 bases in between. In germline, CDR1 is SEHNR, CDR2 FQNEAQ (reference sequence). The CDR3 spells CASSPRTAYSSTNEKLFF. For the CDR3, the DNA is TGTGCCAGCAGCCCCAGGACAGCATACTCTTCAACTAATGAAAAACTGTTTTTT.

This clonotype was counted many times. The chain is built from TRBV18 and TRBJ2-7; a possible D gene is TRBD2 (6 bases). This CDR3 spans 14 amino acids. Germline V gene sequence: CDR1 KGHSH, CDR2 LQKENI. Trimming stripped 3 bases from V and 1 base from J, with 10 bases between. Written as DNA, the CDR3 is TGTGCCAGCTCACCGGTGGGGGGATCCTACGAGCAGTACTTC. It yields the protein CASSPVGGSYEQYF.

This clonotype was seen ten or more times. The chain links TRBV13 to TRBJ1-4; D not resolved. The CDR3 extends over 13 amino acids. Germline CDR1 is PRHDT and CDR2 is FYEKMQ (reference sequence). The V end lost 3 bases, the J end lost 8 bases, and 10 bases lay between the germline ends. The CDR3 spells CASSFGTGEKLFF. The DNA of the CDR3 is TGTGCCAGCAGCTTCGGCACTGGGGAAAAACTGTTTTTT.

This clonotype was seen many times. The chain combines TRBV11-3 with TRBJ2-1; D unclear. CDR3 length: 13 amino acids. V lost 4 bases and J 4 bases, leaving 8 bases between the germline ends. Looked up from germline, CDR1 is SGHNT and CDR2 is YENEEA. For the CDR3, the DNA is TGTGCCAGCAGCTACCGACAATACAATGAGCAGTTCTTC. Translating gives CASSYRQYNEQFF.

The V and J genes are TRBV7-3 and TRBJ2-2; possibly TRBD1 or TRBD2 for D (7 bases each). This CDR3 spans 15 amino acids. The V gene's germline CDR1 is SGHTA and CDR2 FQGTGA. V was pared by 2 bases and J by 6 bases, with 13 bases between. The DNA of the CDR3 is TGTGCCAGCAGCTTATTACCAGGGGGGGCCGGGGAGCTGTTTTTT. This encodes CASSLLPGGAGELFF.

The J gene is TRBJ2-4, the V gene TRBV24-1, with D possibly matching TRBD1 (6 bases). Between the trimmed V and J ends, which lost 2 bases and 6 bases, there was a span of 13 bases. Germline-derived CDR1 and CDR2 are KGHDR and SFDVKD. The CDR3 consists of 15 residues. The DNA of the CDR3 is TGTGCCACCAGTGATTCCCGACAGGAGAGAAACATTCAGTACTTC. Protein sequence: CATSDSRQERNIQYF.

Ten or more counts support this clonotype. This chain joins TRBV6-4 and TRBJ2-1; 9 positions agree with TRBD2. CDR3 length: 18 amino acids. Germline V gives CDR1 MRHNA, CDR2 SNTAGT. The trim removed 5 bases at V and 4 bases at J, leaving 15 bases unmatched. The CDR3, as DNA: TGTGCCAGCAGTCAAAGGACGGCGGAGCTAGCGGGGTACAATGAGCAGTTCTTC. Its protein product is CASSQRTAELAGYNEQFF.

This clonotype came up a few times. The CDR3 protein is CASTDKRGARDIQYF. As DNA, the CDR3 is TGTGCCAGCACCGATAAGCGGGGGGCGAGAGACATTCAGTACTTC. The chain combines TRBV6-6 with TRBJ2-4; TRBD2 matches 9 bases. The CDR3 runs to 15 residues. V lost 7 bases and J lost 8; bases outside the gene matches: 12. Germline CDR1 MNHNY, CDR2 SVGAGI (reference sequence).

The table lists this clonotype with many counts. The CDR3: CSARDTWRGLTDTQYF. The CDR3 nucleotides are TGCAGTGCTAGAGATACTTGGAGGGGGCTTACAGATACGCAGTATTTT. The V and J genes are TRBV20-1 and TRBJ2-3; tentatively, D is TRBD1 (7 bases). The germline V gene has CDR1 DFQATT and CDR2 SNEGSKA (reference sequence). CDR3 length: 16 residues. V dropped 0 bases and J dropped 3 bases, with 16 bases sitting between them.